These T cell receptor beta chains were read from a single sample in a study of blood T cell repertoires in COVID-19. Clones were read by immunoSEQ multiplex PCR, and TCRdb kept only the in-frame ones, dropping some. The table includes over 85,000 clones, around 80% detected once. The specimen was peripheral blood. These receptors originate from a man between 65 and 79 years old with acute or convalescent COVID-19. Both conserved end residues are part of each CDR3. Each record gives: D gene, V gene, J gene, clone size, CDR3 DNA, CDR3 protein. The D gene is left open where the match is weak. Where a row states a size, it is once, few, many or the class of an expanded clone; other rows omit it.

-	TRBV18	TRBJ1-3	-	TGTGCCAGCTCACCCACCGGGGAATCTGGAAACACCATATATTTT	CASSPTGESGNTIYF
-	TRBV25-1	TRBJ1-2	-	TGTGCCAGCAGTGCCTTGTCAGGGTCAACTAACTATGGCTACACCTTC	CASSALSGSTNYGYTF
TRBD1	TRBV28	TRBJ1-2	-	TGTGCCAGCTCCGCGACAGGGGATTCCTATGGCTACACCTTC	CASSATGDSYGYTF
-	TRBV6-6	TRBJ1-4	-	TGTGCCAGCAGTTTCCCGGGAGATGAAAAACTGTTTTTT	CASSFPGDEKLFF
-	TRBV4-2	TRBJ2-7	many	TGTGCCAGCAGCCAAGTGTCCCGACAGACCGAGCAGTACTTC	CASSQVSRQTEQYF
-	TRBV9	TRBJ1-5	-	TGTGCCAGCAGCGTAGAGGGGAATCCAGGGTGTTATAGCAATCAGCCCCAGCATTTT	CASSVEGNPGCYSNQPQHF
-	TRBV2	TRBJ2-7	-	TGTGCCAGCAGGGTCACAGGGAGAGGGGACTACGAGCAGTACTTC	CASRVTGRGDYEQYF
-	TRBV28	TRBJ2-7	-	TGTGCCAGCAGTTTTACAGGGTTTTCCTACGAGCAGTACTTC	CASSFTGFSYEQYF
-	TRBV28	TRBJ2-7	-	TGTGCCAGCAGTTTAGGCCGGGTCTACGAGCAGTACTTC	CASSLGRVYEQYF
-	TRBV19	TRBJ2-7	once	TGTGCCAGTAGTCTTAAGCCTTCCTACGAGCAGTACTTC	CASSLKPSYEQYF
-	TRBV4-1	TRBJ1-2	-	TGCGCCAGCAGCCAACCGGACTATGGCTACACCTTC	CASSQPDYGYTF
-	TRBV5-6	TRBJ2-5	many	TGTGCCAGCAGCTTGGGGGCTAGCAGAGAGACCCAGTACTTC	CASSLGASRETQYF
TRBD2	TRBV28	TRBJ2-7	few	TGTGCCAGCAGTTTGGGACTAGCGGGTCCCTACGAGCAGTACTTC	CASSLGLAGPYEQYF
-	TRBV24-1	TRBJ2-1	-	TGTGCCACCAGTGATACCTCTAGAGGGCAGTTCTTC	CATSDTSRGQFF
TRBD1	TRBV10-3	TRBJ2-5	once	TGTGCCATCTCCCAACAGGGGGGACAAGAGACCCAGTACTTC	CAISQQGGQETQYF
-	TRBV11-3	TRBJ2-2	-	TGTGCCAGCAGCCCAGGGGCCAGGGAACGGCAGACCGGGGAGCTGTTTTTT	CASSPGARERQTGELFF
-	TRBV7-8	TRBJ1-1	-	TGTGCCAGCAGCTTAGGGCGGGGGAACACTGAAGCTTTCTTT	CASSLGRGNTEAFF
-	TRBV6-4	TRBJ1-2	-	TGTGCCAGCAGTGACACAGGCTACAAGAACTATGGCTACACCTTC	CASSDTGYKNYGYTF
-	TRBV11-2	TRBJ2-5	-	TGTGCCAGCAGCTTTTCGGGTCCCCAAGAGACCCAGTACTTC	CASSFSGPQETQYF
TRBD2	TRBV6-5	TRBJ2-1	-	TGTGCCAGCAGTTACACTAGCGGGTACAATGAGCAGTTCTTC	CASSYTSGYNEQFF
-	TRBV2	TRBJ1-2	-	TGTGCCAGCAGATCTCGGGGGGCTAACTATGGCTACACCTTC	CASRSRGANYGYTF
TRBD2	TRBV27	TRBJ2-7	-	TGTGCCAGCAGTTTGGGACTAGCGGGAGGCCGAGTGAGGCAGTACTTC	CASSLGLAGGRVRQYF
-	TRBV15	TRBJ2-1	-	TGTGCCACCAGCGAATCCGGGACTGTTGAACAAGGTGAGCAGTTCTTC	CATSESGTVEQGEQFF
TRBD2	TRBV25-1	TRBJ2-3	-	TGTGCCAGCAAACTAGCGGGAGGGACAGATACGCAGTATTTT	CASKLAGGTDTQYF
TRBD1	TRBV6-1	TRBJ1-2	few	TGTGCCAGCAGTGAAGTGGGGACAGGGAAGTATGGCTACACCTTC	CASSEVGTGKYGYTF
TRBD1	TRBV3-1/TRBV3-2	TRBJ1-3	-	TGTGCCAGCAGCCAAGTCATATTACAGGGGAGCTCTGGAAACACCATATATTTT	CASSQVILQGSSGNTIYF
-	TRBV10-3	TRBJ2-3	-	TGTGCCATCAGTGATACAGGGAAGAGCACAGATACGCAGTATTTT	CAISDTGKSTDTQYF
TRBD2	TRBV9	TRBJ2-4	-	TGTGCCAGCAGCGTAGGGGCGGGAGATGGGGCCAAAAACATTCAGTACTTC	CASSVGAGDGAKNIQYF
-	TRBV7-2	TRBJ1-2	-	TGTGCCAGCATGGCGCAGGGAAAAGGCGGCTACACCTTC	CASMAQGKGGYTF
TRBD1	TRBV9	TRBJ2-7	-	TGTGCCAGCAGCGGAAGGGACAGCCTCTCCTACGAGCAGTACTTC	CASSGRDSLSYEQYF
TRBD1	TRBV19	TRBJ1-1	few	TGTGCCAGTACCCTGACAGGGACTGACACTGAAGCTTTCTTT	CASTLTGTDTEAFF
TRBD2	TRBV20-1	TRBJ2-7	-	TGCAGTGCGGCGGGGGGGCTCGAGCAGTACTTC	CSAAGGLEQYF
TRBD2	TRBV29-1	TRBJ2-1	few	TGCAGCGTTGAACCACTAGCGGGGGGTGAGCAGTTCTTC	CSVEPLAGGEQFF
TRBD1	TRBV18	TRBJ1-2	-	TGTGCCAGCTCACCACCGGGACAGGGGGCTAGAGGCTACACCTTC	CASSPPGQGARGYTF
TRBD2	TRBV28	TRBJ2-3	-	TGTGCCAGCACCAGCCCTGGCCTAGCGGGAGGGTTAGATACGCAGTATTTT	CASTSPGLAGGLDTQYF
-	TRBV6-5	TRBJ2-7	few	TGTGCCAGCCGCCGCGAGGCCCCCTACGAGCAGTACTTC	CASRREAPYEQYF
-	TRBV24-1	TRBJ2-1	-	TGTGCCACCAGTGATTATAACTCGGCGGCCGATGAGCAGTTCTTC	CATSDYNSAADEQFF
TRBD2	TRBV7-3	TRBJ2-2	once	TGTGCCAGCAGCCCTCAACCGGGACTAGCGGACACCGGGGAGCTGTTTTTT	CASSPQPGLADTGELFF
TRBD1	TRBV6-5	TRBJ1-1	-	TGTGCCAGCAGTACAGGGGGAGGGCTGAACACTGAAGCTTTCTTT	CASSTGGGLNTEAFF
-	TRBV19	TRBJ2-6	once	TGTGCCAGTAGTATGCGGGGCCCTTCCTCTGGGGCCAACGTCCTGACTTTC	CASSMRGPSSGANVLTF
TRBD2	TRBV30	TRBJ2-7	-	TGTGCCTGGAGTGTCCGGACTAGCGGGGGATATAGGGAGCAGTACTTC	CAWSVRTSGGYREQYF
TRBD2	TRBV12-5	TRBJ2-5	few	TGTGCTAGTGGTTTGTACAGGGGATCGGGACTAGCGGGAGGGGACCAAGAGACCCAGTACTTC	CASGLYRGSGLAGGDQETQYF
TRBD2	TRBV7-7	TRBJ2-1	-	TGTGCTAGCAGCCCCAGACTAGCGGGAGTTCGGAATGAGCAGTTCTTC	CASSPRLAGVRNEQFF
TRBD1	TRBV2	TRBJ1-5	many	TGTGCCAGCAGTGGGACAGGGGGCGGCAATCAGCCCCAGCATTTT	CASSGTGGGNQPQHF